The T cell receptor (beta chain) described here comes from a study of T cell responses to AZD1222 COVID-19 vaccine. Study context: The study pooled second doses at about 4 or about 12 weeks. Study-wide results and limits: At study baseline, merely a handful of AZD1222 recipients were seropositive. Donors were chiefly white British, with a greater number of females, and clonal diversity was perhaps underestimated. Repertoires were obtained only post-peak T cell response.

Sequenced by immunoSEQ multiplex PCR; TCRdb stores in-frame clones only, minus some. The table has 180,000 or so clones, 85% to 95% seen once; the top ten hold approximately 0.6%. Germline V lookup: CDR1 SGHNT, CDR2 YYREEE (reference sequence). The length of the CDR3 is 12 residues. V lost 3 bases and J 8 bases, leaving 9 bases between the germline ends. A note on this clone: Its antigen is undetermined.

The chain employs TRBV5-4 and TRBJ2-1, with D maybe TRBD2 (6 bases). Sequenced material: peripheral blood, taken on day 0 of AZD1222 vaccination. This TCR came from an adult in good health. The CDR3 coding sequence is TGTGCCAGCAGCTGGGACTGGGATGAGCAGTTCTTC. As protein: CASSWDWDEQFF. The whole variable domain, filled in from reference TRBV5-4 and TRBJ2-1, reads ETGVTQSPTHLIKTRGQQVTLRCSSQSGHNTVSWYQQALGQGPQFIFQYYREEENGRGNFPPRFSGLQFPNYSSELNVNALELDDSALYLCASSWDWDEQFFGPGTRLTVL.